The subject of this entry is one T cell receptor beta chain. This sample stems from a study of blood T cell repertoires in COVID-19. Whole-study context: The United States, Italy and Spain provided the acute and convalescent COVID-19 samples.

CDR3 length: 13 amino acids. V gave up 5 bases and J gave up 5 bases, with 13 bases separating them. Measured with immunoSEQ multiplex PCR; TCRdb has only the in-frame clones, and not every one. The profile shows 150,000 to 200,000 clones, more than 75% of them singletons. Input material: peripheral blood. V gene TRBV12-3 or TRBV12-4 combines with J gene TRBJ2-7; D is possibly TRBD1 (6 bases). The TCR comes from a woman in her seventies with acute or convalescent COVID-19. This CDR3 reads CASSGRTVNEQYF. The CDR3 nucleotides read TGTGCCAGCAGTGGGCGGACAGTAAACGAGCAGTACTTC.